This T cell receptor beta chain was sequenced in a study of T-cell memory formation after mild COVID-19. In the study overall: Each donor largely had its own TCR clusters.

cDNA libraries for TCR alpha and TCR beta, carrying sample barcodes and UMIs, came from 5'RACE with constant-segment primers. Each CDR3 protein is one row after TCRdb ran MiXCR on the 5' RACE reads. Here the sample spans over 300,000 distinct CDR3 sequences, approximately 22% being singletons. Losses at the gene ends were 5 bases for V and 9 bases for J; bases not matched to a gene: 5. CDR1 MNHEY and CDR2 SVGAGI come from the germline V gene. This CDR3 comprises 13 residues. Sequences were obtained from PBMCs or a T cell subset sorted from them (not recorded which). The rearrangement uses TRBV6-5 and TRBJ2-1; 9 bases match TRBD2. The receptor was derived from a man younger than 30 who had mild COVID-19 (a few samples of this study predate the infection). Cell type and time point are not known. The CDR3 bases are TGTGCCAGCAGTACCTCTAGCGGGGCTGAGCAGTTCTTC. Its translation is CASSTSSGAEQFF.